The 11 T cell receptor beta chains listed next were all sequenced from one sample in a study of OX40 agonist ivuxolimab in advanced cancers. Produced via immunoSEQ multiplex PCR; TCRdb's table is partial and in-frame only. The repertoire holds tens of thousands of clones, with 85% to 90% as singletons. The sample in question was CD4+ or CD8+ T cells sorted from blood, obtained in a trial of the OX40 agonist ivuxolimab. The receptors come from an adult with an advanced solid tumor such as melanoma, head and neck, liver or kidney cancer.

V and J are TRBV5-6 and TRBJ2-5; possibly TRBD1 or TRBD2 for D (5 bases each). The V and J ends lost 4 bases and 2 bases respectively, with 15 bases between them. This CDR3 region has 15 residues. Per the germline V gene, CDR1 is SGHDT and CDR2 is YYEEEE. The CDR3 coding sequence is TGTGCCAGCAGCCCCGTGGGACGCGAGCAAGAGACCCAGTACTTC. Protein: CASSPVGREQETQYF.

The chain combines TRBV18 with TRBJ2-5, with 9 bases that match TRBD1. J was trimmed by 5 bases and V by 5 bases; bases with no gene match: 6. The CDR3 spans 14 residues. Germline CDR1 and CDR2: KGHSH and LQKENI. The CDR3 is CASSFGQGRETQYF. CDR3 DNA: TGTGCCAGCTCATTCGGACAGGGGAGGGAGACCCAGTACTTC.

This chain connects TRBV18 to TRBJ1-2; TRBD1 is a possible D gene (5 bases). CDR3 length: 15 residues. The V gene lost 0 bases and the J gene lost 8 bases, with 16 bases spanning the gap. In germline, CDR1 is KGHSH, CDR2 LQKENI. This CDR3 is CASSPPIGGAGGYTF. CDR3 DNA sequence: TGTGCCAGCTCACCACCGATCGGCGGGGCGGGAGGCTACACCTTC.

This clone occurred a few times. V usage is TRBV7-7 and J usage is TRBJ2-5, with 9 bases identical to TRBD1. Germline V lookup: CDR1 SSHAT, CDR2 FNYEAQ (reference sequence). The CDR3 consists of 14 residues. The trim removed 5 bases at V and 4 bases at J, leaving 5 bases unmatched. The CDR3 coding sequence is TGTGCCAGCAGCCTGTCACAGGGGGCAGAGACCCAGTACTTC. Translating gives CASSLSQGAETQYF. The variable domain in full, completed from reference TRBV7-7 and TRBJ2-5, reads GAGVSQSPRYKVTKRGQDVTLRCDPISSHATLYWYQQALGQGPEFLTYFNYEAQPDKSGLPSDRFSAERPEGSISTLTIQRTEQRDSAMYRCASSLSQGAETQYFGPGTRLLVL.

The chain is built from TRBV11-2 and TRBJ2-3; D uncertain. The CDR3 has 12 amino acids. Germline-derived CDR1 and CDR2 are SGHAT and FQNNGV. Trimming took 5 bases from V and 10 from J, leaving 13 bases between them. CDR3 nucleotide sequence: TGTGCCAGCAGCCTCGGCGATGGCGCGCAGTATTTT. It yields the protein CASSLGDGAQYF.

This clone showed up just once. The V call is TRBV14, the J call TRBJ1-1; 9 nucleotides match TRBD1. Trimming cost V 4 bases and J 11 bases; bases outside gene matches: 17. The CDR3 loop spans 16 amino acids. Germline lookup yields CDR1 SGHDN and CDR2 FVKESK. The CDR3 nucleotides read TGTGCCAGCAGCCGGACACCCTTAGGACAGGGGAGAGTTGCTTTCTTT. Protein sequence: CASSRTPLGQGRVAFF.

This sequence joins TRBV12-5 and TRBJ2-2; 8 positions match TRBD1. The CDR3 is 17 amino acids. With V trimmed by 4 bases and J by 2 bases, 9 bases remained unmatched. Germline values: CDR1 LGHNT, CDR2 FRNRAP. CDR3 bases: TGTGCTAGTGGTTATGCCGACGGACAGGGAAACACCGGGGAGCTGTTTTTT. Translation: CASGYADGQGNTGELFF. The whole variable domain, remainder taken from reference TRBV12-5 and TRBJ2-2, is DARVTQTPRHKVTEMGQEVTMRCQPILGHNTVFWYRQTMMQGLELLAYFRNRAPLDDSGMPKDRFSAEMPDATLATLKIQPSEPRDSAVYFCASGYADGQGNTGELFFGEGSRLTVL.

J is TRBJ2-7 and V is TRBV6-5; D is uncertain. Trimming cost V 4 bases and J 4 bases, with 8 bases left between them. Germline V CDR1 and CDR2: MNHEY, SVGAGI. The CDR3 sequence is 12 residues long. The CDR3 bases are TGTGCCAGCAGTTCCACTCTATACGAGCAGTACTTC. Amino acid sequence: CASSSTLYEQYF.

The CDR3 protein is CASSGESTEAFF. CDR3 DNA: TGTGCCAGCAGTGGAGAATCCACTGAAGCTTTCTTT. V usage is TRBV25-1 and J usage is TRBJ1-1; D unresolved. Per germline, CDR1 MGHDK and CDR2 SYGVNS. This CDR3 is built from 12 residues. V lost 4 bases, J lost 4 bases, and 7 bases lay in between.

Concerning this clone: At the DNA level, this CDR3 is encoded by other sequences in the same sample as well. The chain couples TRBV13 to TRBJ2-7, with D possibly TRBD2 on 6 matching bases. This CDR3 is built from 12 residues. CDR1 and CDR2 (germline): PRHDT, FYEKMQ (reference sequence). Trimming shortened V by 4 bases and J by 7 bases, and 11 bases separated the two germline ends. The CDR3 bases are TGTGCCAGCAGCTCCCTCCGGGGGGAGCAGTACTTC. This encodes CASSSLRGEQYF. Full variable domain (missing parts from reference TRBV13 and TRBJ2-7): AAGVIQSPRHLIKEKRETATLKCYPIPRHDTVYWYQQGPGQDPQFLISFYEKMQSDKGSIPDRFSAQQFSDYHSELNMSSLELGDSALYFCASSSLRGEQYFGPGTRLTVT.

CDR3: CASSFTGGADTQYF. DNA for the CDR3: TGTGCCAGTAGTTTCACAGGGGGGGCAGATACGCAGTATTTT. The chain recombines TRBV19 with TRBJ2-3, with a possible D match to TRBD1 (8 bases). Germline CDR1 LNHDA, CDR2 SQIVND (reference sequence). The CDR3 runs to 14 residues. V was clipped by 5 bases and J by 4 bases, with 13 bases between them.